These 18 T cell receptor beta chains were sequenced from one sample in a study of T cells in Graves' hyperthyroidism and ophthalmopathy. From RNA transcripts, TCR beta CDR3 regions were amplified. In the first-round RT-PCR of the TCR CDR3, the HTBI primer set was used. TCRdb called the multiplex PCR reads again in MiXCR, with one record for every CDR3 protein. The table has 600,000 or so distinct CDR3 sequences, around 15% seen once. Input material: blood. All receptors derive from a woman aged 25 to 39 with Graves' hyperthyroidism.

This clonotype was recorded many times. This rearrangement joins TRBV12-3 or TRBV12-4 to TRBJ2-5; TRBD2 matches at 7 bases. This CDR3 is 14 amino acids long. V lost 3 bases, J lost 5 bases, and 6 bases stayed unmatched. In DNA form, the CDR3 reads TGTGCCAGCAGTTTCCGCAGCGGGATCGAGACCCAGTACTTC. It codes for CASSFRSGIETQYF.

In its sample, this clonotype was seen many times. The chain joins TRBV2 to TRBJ2-1; D gene unclear. This CDR3 contains 13 residues. The V end lost 7 bases, the J end lost 10 bases, and 17 bases lay between the germline ends. The germline gives CDR1 SNHLY, CDR2 FYNNEI. The CDR3 DNA follows: TGTGCCAGCAATTGGGGTCTCCACACAGAGCAGTTCTTC. This gives the protein CASNWGLHTEQFF. The full variable domain, with the rest looked up from reference TRBV2 and TRBJ2-1, is EPEVTQTPSHQVTQMGQEVILRCVPISNHLYFYWYRQILGQKVEFLVSFYNNEISEKSEIFDDQFSVERPDGSNFTLKIRSTKLEDSAMYFCASNWGLHTEQFFGPGTRLTVL.

The chain uses TRBV5-5 and TRBJ2-2, with no clear D. V lost 2 bases and J lost 2, with 10 bases in between. Per the germline V gene, CDR1 is SGHKS and CDR2 is YYEKEE (reference sequence). This CDR3 spans 15 amino acids. CDR3 protein: CASSFYLTNTGELFF. The CDR3, as DNA: TGTGCCAGCAGCTTCTACCTGACAAACACCGGGGAGCTGTTTTTT.

This clonotype appeared a few times. With a much larger clone just one base away, this may be a read error. The V gene is TRBV28, the J gene TRBJ1-2; D is ambiguous. This CDR3 comprises 12 residues. Germline CDR1 MDHEN, CDR2 SYDVKM. The chain's CDR3 is CAGSLPEYGYTF. The CDR3 DNA reads as TGTGCCGGCAGTTTACCGGAATATGGCTACACCTTC.

Only a few counts were recorded for this clonotype. V gene TRBV3-1 combines with J gene TRBJ1-2; weak D call: TRBD1 (6 bases). This CDR3 region has 18 residues. Germline-derived CDR1 and CDR2 are LGHDT and YNNKEL (reference sequence). The germline V and J ends were trimmed by 0 bases and 4 bases, with 21 bases remaining between them. DNA of the CDR3: TGTGCCAGCAGCCAAGATTATACCGGGACAACCTCCTTCTATGGCTACACCTTC. Protein: CASSQDYTGTTSFYGYTF.

This clonotype has a handful of counts. This rearrangement joins TRBV11-2 to TRBJ2-1, with TRBD2 identical over 7 bases. The CDR3 loop spans 12 amino acids. Germline CDR1 reads SGHAT; CDR2 reads FQNNGV. V lost 1 base and J lost 12; bases outside the gene matches: 3. The CDR3 loop is CASSLASSGQFF. In DNA form, the CDR3 reads TGTGCCAGCAGCTTAGCGTCTAGCGGGCAGTTCTTC.

This clonotype was seen only once. This may arise from a read error, as a much more abundant clone is one base away. The J gene is TRBJ2-1, the V gene TRBV12-3 or TRBV12-4; possibly TRBD2 for D (5 bases). The CDR3 has 16 amino acids. Trimming took off 1 base at V and 6 bases at J, with 16 bases between the two ends. The CDR3 nucleotides are TGTGCCAGCAGTTTAGTTCGGGGTCTGGGGTGCAATGAGCAGTTCTTC. It codes for CASSLVRGLGCNEQFF.

This clonotype was counted ten times or more. The J gene is TRBJ2-1, the V gene TRBV29-1, with a possible D match to TRBD2 (6 bases). The germline CDR1 and CDR2 sequences are SQVTM and ANQGSEA. V was pared by 6 bases and J by 0 bases, with 15 bases between. The CDR3 runs to 15 residues. In DNA, the CDR3 is TGCAGCGTAGAACCTAGCGACAGCTCCTACAATGAGCAGTTCTTC. The encoded protein is CSVEPSDSSYNEQFF.

This clonotype was seen ten or more times. V gene TRBV2 combines with J gene TRBJ2-1; a weak D match, TRBD2 (6 bases). Germline lookup yields CDR1 SNHLY and CDR2 FYNNEI. The V and J ends lost 5 bases and 7 bases respectively, with 9 bases between them. There are 12 residues in the CDR3. The CDR3 protein is CASSTLANEQFF. CDR3 coding DNA: TGTGCCAGCAGTACCCTAGCGAATGAGCAGTTCTTC.

Many counts were recorded for this clonotype. This chain links TRBV27 with TRBJ2-7, with TRBD1 identical over 8 bases. Germline CDR1 and CDR2: MNHEY and SMNVEV (reference sequence). The CDR3 has 14 residues. J lost 6 bases, V lost 0 bases, and 4 bases had no gene match. The CDR3 sequence: CASSLSPTGGEQYF. In nucleotides, the CDR3 is TGTGCCAGCAGTTTATCCCCCACAGGGGGCGAGCAGTACTTC.

Ten or more counts support this clonotype. DNA of the CDR3: TGTGCCAGCAGCCTGGGACAGCTCACAGATACGCAGTATTTT. As protein: CASSLGQLTDTQYF. The chain has TRBV11-2 and TRBJ2-3; TRBD1 matches at 7 bases. The V gene's germline CDR1 is SGHAT and CDR2 FQNNGV. CDR3 size: 14 residues. The V gene end was trimmed by 5 bases and the J gene end by 2 bases; junction bases not matched to a gene: 4.

This clonotype was observed a handful of times. This chain links TRBV12-3 or TRBV12-4 with TRBJ1-2; no reliable D call. The CDR3 contains 14 residues. V lost 2 bases, J lost 4 bases, and 11 bases lay in between. CDR3 loop: CASSLRGQVYGYTF. CDR3 sequence (DNA): TGTGCCAGCAGTTTAAGAGGGCAGGTCTATGGCTACACCTTC.

The table lists this clonotype with a few counts. The chain recombines TRBV19 with TRBJ1-1; a weak D match, TRBD1 (6 bases). The germline V gene encodes CDR1 LNHDA and CDR2 SQIVND (reference sequence). The CDR3 runs to 13 residues. The germline V and J ends were trimmed by 5 bases and 3 bases, with 10 bases remaining between them. CDR3 amino acids: CASSATGHTEAFF. CDR3 sequence (DNA): TGTGCCAGTAGTGCTACAGGGCACACTGAAGCTTTCTTT. Variable domain in full (rest from reference TRBV19 and TRBJ1-1): DGGITQSPKYLFRKEGQNVTLSCEQNLNHDAMYWYRQDPGQGLRLIYYSQIVNDFQKGDIAEGYSVSREKKESFPLTVTSAQKNPTAFYLCASSATGHTEAFFGQGTRLTVV.

This clonotype was seen a few times. The rearrangement links TRBV4-1 to TRBJ2-5; D gene unclear. This CDR3 comprises 14 residues. V lost 4 bases and J lost 2, with 11 bases in between. The germline V gene has CDR1 MGHRA and CDR2 YSYEKL. CDR3 DNA sequence: TGCGCCAGCAGCCCCGGTCCGGTACAAGAGACCCAGTACTTC. Encoded protein: CASSPGPVQETQYF.

This clonotype was detected many times. This chain connects TRBV13 to TRBJ2-7; a possible D gene is TRBD2 (5 bases). Trimming stripped 5 bases from V and 1 base from J, with 12 bases between. Germline V gene data show CDR1 as PRHDT and CDR2 as FYEKMQ (reference sequence). This CDR3 region has 14 residues. In DNA, the CDR3 is TGTGCCAGCAGCGGCCGAGGAGGTTCCTACGAGCAGTACTTC. It encodes CASSGRGGSYEQYF.

This clonotype has a count of ten or more. The chain carries TRBV5-1 and TRBJ2-3; tentative D call: TRBD2 (6 bases). CDR3 size: 15 residues. Trimming removed 2 bases at V and 3 bases at J, with 13 bases between. Germline CDR1 is SGHRS and CDR2 is YFSETQ. CDR3 loop: CASSFTGLATDTQYF. The CDR3 DNA reads TGCGCCAGCAGCTTTACGGGGCTAGCGACAGATACGCAGTATTTT.

Only a few counts were recorded for this clonotype. The junction and the germline gene differ at one end; a read error may be behind it. V gene TRBV5-1 combines with J gene TRBJ2-1; D is ambiguous. Germline V CDR1 and CDR2: SGHRS, YFSETQ. This CDR3 has 14 amino acids. The CDR3 is CASSPYPGANEQSF. DNA for the CDR3: TGCGCCAGCAGCCCCTACCCGGGCGCCAATGAGCAGTCCTTC.

There are many counts of this clonotype. One end of the junction is discordant with germline, which a read error may explain. The chain carries TRBV7-7 and TRBJ2-5; the match to TRBD2 covers 9 bases. Germline V gives CDR1 SSHAT, CDR2 FNYEAQ (reference sequence). This CDR3 spans 14 amino acids. Here the CDR3 DNA reads TGTGCTAGCAGCTTGAGCGGGAGGTTAGAGACCCAGTACTTC. It yields the protein CASSLSGRLETQYF.